The 9 T cell receptor beta chains below come from one sample, sequenced in a study of cytomegalovirus exposure and HLA in healthy donors. 13 Jbeta primers and 60 Vbeta primers were used for the PCR. The table came from immunoSEQ multiplex PCR; TCRdb's copy has only in-frame clones and leaves some out. The sample table includes about 110,000 clones. The sample comprised PBMCs. The receptor set was obtained from a man between 40 and 49 years old in good health and CMV-seropositive.

The chain employs TRBV9 and TRBJ2-3, with 8 bases lining up with TRBD2. Unmatched junction bases numbered 3, after V lost 3 bases and J lost 0 bases. This CDR3 comprises 15 residues. Per germline, CDR1 SGDLS and CDR2 YYNGEE. CDR3 sequence reads: CASSGSGVSTDTQYF. The CDR3 coding sequence is TGTGCCAGCAGCGGTAGCGGGGTGAGCACAGATACGCAGTATTTT.

The V gene is TRBV5-4, the J gene TRBJ1-1, with 8 bases matching TRBD1. V shed 4 bases, J shed 0 bases, and the junction held 8 bases outside the gene matches. Looked up from germline, CDR1 is SGHNT and CDR2 is YYREEE (reference sequence). CDR3 length: 16 residues. This chain's CDR3 is CASSPRGQALNTEAFF. CDR3 DNA sequence: TGTGCCAGCAGCCCGAGGGGACAGGCATTGAACACTGAAGCTTTCTTT.

CDR3 bases: TGTGCCAGCAGCTCCCCATCGACAGGGGTATATCACACTGAAGCTTTCTTT. Its protein product is CASSSPSTGVYHTEAFF. This rearrangement joins TRBV7-8 to TRBJ1-1; 8 bases align to TRBD1. The CDR3 runs 17 residues. Germline CDR1 is SGHVS and CDR2 is FQNEAQ. The trim removed 4 bases at V and 3 bases at J, leaving 13 bases unmatched.

This clone is identified as medium-sized from frequency. The chain uses TRBV28 and TRBJ1-5; weak D call: TRBD1 (6 bases). Germline V CDR1 and CDR2: MDHEN, SYDVKM. This CDR3 is 15 amino acids long. The V and J ends lost 7 bases and 2 bases respectively, with 15 bases between them. The CDR3 sequence: CASTVFSGGNQPQHF. CDR3 coding DNA: TGTGCCAGCACAGTTTTCTCAGGGGGCAATCAGCCCCAGCATTTT.

V and J are TRBV6-5 and TRBJ1-1; D not resolved. CDR1 and CDR2 (germline): MNHEY, SVGAGI. The CDR3 runs to 11 residues. V was clipped by 7 bases and J by 6 bases, with 9 bases between them. CDR3 loop: CASIRGAEAFF. In DNA form, the CDR3 reads TGTGCCAGCATCCGGGGTGCTGAAGCTTTCTTT.

The rearrangement uses TRBV7-9 and TRBJ2-2; D is possibly TRBD1 (6 bases). Germline V gene lookup returns CDR1 SEHNR and CDR2 FQNEAQ (reference sequence). There are 14 residues in the CDR3. The V end lost 4 bases, the J end lost 3 bases, and 9 bases lay between the germline ends. CDR3 coding DNA: TGTGCCAGCAGCTGGGGACACCACACCGGGGAGCTGTTTTTT. Translated, it gives CASSWGHHTGELFF.

The rearrangement uses TRBV2 and TRBJ2-5; D gene uncertain. Germline V CDR1 and CDR2: SNHLY, FYNNEI. This CDR3 region has 11 residues. The germline V and J ends were trimmed by 5 bases and 4 bases, with 5 bases remaining between them. DNA of the CDR3: TGTGCCAGCAGTCAACTAGAGACCCAGTACTTC. Protein: CASSQLETQYF.

The genes are TRBV7-2 and TRBJ2-1, with TRBD2 matching 8 bases. The CDR3 length is 15 residues. Germline V gene sequence: CDR1 SGHTA, CDR2 FQGNSA. The ends lost 2 bases at V and 8 bases at J; junction bases unmatched: 8. DNA of the CDR3: TGTGCCAGCAGCTTAATCCAGCGGGAGTTCGATGAGCAGTTCTTC. This gives the protein CASSLIQREFDEQFF. Full variable domain (missing parts from reference TRBV7-2 and TRBJ2-1): GAGVSQSPSNKVTEKGKDVELRCDPISGHTALYWYRQSLGQGLEFLIYFQGNSAPDKSGLPSDRFSAERTGGSVSTLTIQRTQQEDSAVYLCASSLIQREFDEQFFGPGTRLTVL.

This chain joins TRBV7-6 and TRBJ2-7, with TRBD1 identical over 8 bases. CDR3 size: 14 residues. The germline V gene has CDR1 SGHVS and CDR2 FNYEAQ. J lost 3 bases, V lost 3 bases, and 4 bases had no gene match. CDR3 region: CASSFGTGGYEQYF. The DNA for the CDR3 is TGTGCCAGCAGCTTCGGTACAGGGGGCTACGAGCAGTACTTC.